This passage covers 13 T cell receptor beta chains from one sample sequenced in a study of regulatory T cells. Study-level points and caveats: Hydrophobic residues at CDR3 positions 6 and 7 were enriched in conventional CD4+ T cells of CD3G-deficient patients.

No antigen is known for these receptors. The PCR used 52 TRBV and 13 TRBJ primers. The method was immunoSEQ multiplex PCR; TCRdb's version includes in-frame clones alone and lacks a portion of them. The table lists fewer than 20,000 clones, 75% to 85% of them singletons, with around 8% in the top ten. The specimen was conventional CD4+ T cells sorted from blood. All receptors derive from a person in their thirties with CD3G deficiency.

The CDR3 DNA follows: TGTGCCAGCAGTGGTGTGAGGGATGGCTACACCTTC. Translating it yields CASSGVRDGYTF. The chain uses TRBV6-1 and TRBJ1-2; D unresolved. Trimming took 4 bases from V and 6 from J, leaving 9 bases between them. Per germline, CDR1 MNHNS and CDR2 SASEGT. The CDR3 consists of 12 residues.

The rearrangement links TRBV28 to TRBJ1-2; unclear D gene. Germline V lookup: CDR1 MDHEN, CDR2 SYDVKM. This CDR3 contains 16 residues. V gave up 5 bases and J gave up 0 bases, with 16 bases separating them. The CDR3 sequence: CASSPPGQRTNYGYTF. The CDR3 coding sequence is TGTGCCAGCAGTCCCCCGGGCCAGCGCACTAACTATGGCTACACCTTC.

The chain links TRBV28 to TRBJ1-1, with 9 nucleotides matching TRBD1. V dropped 4 bases and J dropped 5; count of bases not matched to a gene: 5. This CDR3 is built from 14 residues. Germline V gene lookup returns CDR1 MDHEN and CDR2 SYDVKM. CDR3 nucleotide sequence: TGTGCCAGCAGTTCTGCCGGGACAGGGACTGAAGCTTTCTTT. Translated, it gives CASSSAGTGTEAFF.

The J gene is TRBJ2-2, the V gene TRBV30; D gene unclear. Germline CDR1 GTSNPN, CDR2 SVGIG (reference sequence). The CDR3 runs to 13 residues. Trimming cost V 5 bases and J 3 bases, with 10 bases left between them. CDR3: CAWGKQYTGELFF. The CDR3 nucleotides are TGTGCCTGGGGGAAACAGTACACCGGGGAGCTGTTTTTT.

The chain combines TRBV28 with TRBJ1-4; the D is unclear. CDR1 and CDR2 (germline): MDHEN, SYDVKM. V lost 2 bases and J lost 7, with 8 bases in between. The CDR3 runs to 13 residues. CDR3 protein: CASSLQLGEKLFF. For the CDR3, the DNA is TGTGCCAGCAGTTTACAATTGGGTGAAAAACTGTTTTTT.

The chain recombines TRBV7-9 with TRBJ2-3, with 7 bases lining up with TRBD2. The junction had 5 bases not matched to a gene; V was cut back by 4 bases and J by 7 bases. CDR1 is SEHNR, CDR2 FQNEAQ, per germline (reference sequence). The CDR3 has 13 amino acids. The CDR3 is CASSSHGGYTQYF. The CDR3 DNA sequence: TGTGCCAGCAGCTCCCACGGGGGGTATACGCAGTATTTT.

The genes are TRBV25-1 and TRBJ1-1, with D maybe TRBD1 (5 bases). Germline CDR1 is MGHDK and CDR2 is SYGVNS. V lost 4 bases, J lost 12 bases, and 12 bases lay in between. The CDR3 contains 11 residues. CDR3 bases: TGTGCCAGCAGTGCAATTACAGGAACTTTCTTT. Translating it yields CASSAITGTFF.

Judged by abundance, this clone is medium-sized. The chain couples TRBV7-9 to TRBJ2-6; D might be TRBD2 (8 bases). V lost 4 bases and J lost 4, with 14 bases in between. The CDR3 loop spans 16 amino acids. CDR1 and CDR2 from the germline V gene are SEHNR and FQNEAQ (reference sequence). The CDR3 DNA is TGTGCCAGCAGCTACGGGAGGGGGCCAGGGGCCAACGTCCTGACTTTC. Protein: CASSYGRGPGANVLTF.

The chain employs TRBV5-1 and TRBJ2-1, with 7 bases identical to TRBD1. In germline, CDR1 is SGHRS, CDR2 YFSETQ. The junction had 15 bases not matched to a gene; V was cut back by 0 bases and J by 12 bases. The CDR3 runs to 16 residues. CDR3: CASSLVGQGVPMGQFF. The CDR3 DNA reads as TGCGCCAGCAGCTTGGTAGGCCAGGGGGTACCAATGGGGCAGTTCTTC.

This clone is judged medium-sized. At one boundary the junction diverges from the germline segment, which might be a read error. J is TRBJ1-2 and V is TRBV28, with TRBD1 as a possible D gene (5 bases). The CDR3 contains 13 residues. CDR1 is MDHEN and CDR2 is SYDVKM in the germline V gene. The CDR3 spells CASSAAGSWGYTF. CDR3 DNA sequence: TGTGCTAGCAGTGCCGCAGGGTCTTGGGGCTACACCTTC.

The V call is TRBV7-2, the J call TRBJ2-6; TRBD1 might be the D (5 bases). Germline loops: CDR1 SGHTA, CDR2 FQGNSA. This CDR3 contains 16 residues. Trimming took 4 bases from V and 0 from J, leaving 10 bases between them. Written as DNA, the CDR3 is TGTGCCAGCAGCTGGGGCGCTCGCTCTGGGGCCAACGTCCTGACTTTC. Its protein product is CASSWGARSGANVLTF.

V gene TRBV5-1 combines with J gene TRBJ2-2; D possibly corresponds to TRBD1 (5 bases). Deletions cut 3 bases from V and 3 bases from J, with 6 bases between. CDR3 length equals 13 residues. Germline CDR1 and CDR2: SGHRS and YFSETQ. As DNA, the CDR3 is TGCGCCAGCAGCTCAGGGTACACCGGGGAGCTGTTTTTT. It encodes CASSSGYTGELFF.

The chain couples TRBV5-1 to TRBJ1-1; no definite D call. This CDR3 is built from 13 residues. The germline V gene encodes CDR1 SGHRS and CDR2 YFSETQ. Trimming stripped 0 bases from V and 8 bases from J, with 11 bases between. The CDR3 here is CASSLGFGREAFF. CDR3 sequence (DNA): TGCGCCAGCAGCTTGGGGTTCGGGCGGGAAGCTTTCTTT.